This T cell receptor (beta chain) derives from a study of beta chain features in type 1 diabetes. CD4+ naive, central memory, regulatory and stem cell-like memory subsets were isolated by sorting on CD45RO/CCR7/CD25/CD127/CD95/CD27. Expressed TCRB transcripts got sequenced, as all isolated RNA was reverse transcribed. Sequencing was performed with immunoSEQ multiplex PCR; in TCRdb, only in-frame clones are kept and a portion is missing. Of 200,000 to 250,000 clones listed, over 8.5% are singletons. CDR3 size: 15 residues. Germline V gene data show CDR1 as SGHRS and CDR2 as YFSETQ. Trimming removed 1 base at V and 4 bases at J, with 13 bases between. This clone was found a few times.

The chain couples TRBV5-1 to TRBJ2-3, with a tentative D call TRBD1 (5 bases). The sequenced sample consisted of naive CD4+ T cells from blood. The receptor was derived from a woman under 30 in good health. This CDR3 reads CASSLPDTHSDTQYF. DNA of the CDR3: TGCGCCAGCAGCTTGCCGGACACCCATTCAGATACGCAGTATTTT.